This is a list of T cell receptor beta chains from one sample in a study of cytomegalovirus exposure and HLA in healthy donors. Clones were read by immunoSEQ multiplex PCR, and TCRdb kept only the in-frame ones, dropping some. The sample carries roughly 160,000 clones, 80% to 85% recorded once. The source material was PBMCs. The source of these receptors is a man aged 25 to 40 in good health and CMV-seronegative. The CDR3 runs from the conserved cysteine through the conserved F or W. Each record gives: J gene, D gene, V gene, clone size, CDR3 DNA, CDR3 protein. A D gene is named only where the DNA matches it firmly. Rows may omit the clone size; those that give it use once, few, many or a size class.

TRBJ1-1	NA	TRBV4-1	few	TGCGCCAGCAGTCTAACAGGGTTCGACACTGAAGCTTTCTTT	CASSLTGFDTEAFF
TRBJ1-4	NA	TRBV5-1	few	TGCGCCAGCAGCTTGGAGGCCACAAGGCAGGGAAAACTGTTTTTT	CASSLEATRQGKLFF
TRBJ2-4	NA	TRBV10-1	NA	TGCGCCAGCACGGCCTACTTAGCCCCACTAGCCAAAAACATTCAGTACTTC	CASTAYLAPLAKNIQYF
TRBJ2-7	TRBD2	TRBV18	few	TGTGCCAGCTCACCACTCCCTAGCGGGAGCTACACTGACGAGCAGTACTTC	CASSPLPSGSYTDEQYF
TRBJ1-2	NA	TRBV30	NA	TGTGCCTGGAGTCCGGGGGGCGCGTATGGCTACACCTTC	CAWSPGGAYGYTF
TRBJ2-5	NA	TRBV5-5	NA	TGTGCCAGCAGCTTGCTACCGGAGACCCAGTACTTC	CASSLLPETQYF
TRBJ2-3	TRBD2	TRBV2	NA	TGTGCCAGCAGTTGGACTAGCGGGGGTAGCACAGATACGCAGTATTTT	CASSWTSGGSTDTQYF
TRBJ2-2	NA	TRBV9	NA	TGTGCCAGCAGCGTGCAGGGTCGGGACACCGGGGAGCTGTTTTTT	CASSVQGRDTGELFF
TRBJ1-2	TRBD1	TRBV7-8	NA	TGTGCCAGCAGCTTAGGGGACAGGGCCGGTGGCTACACCTTC	CASSLGDRAGGYTF
TRBJ2-5	NA	TRBV30	NA	TGTGCCTGGACCCCATCCCGACGGGGCCAAGAGACCCAGTACTTC	CAWTPSRRGQETQYF
TRBJ2-5	TRBD1	TRBV5-4	NA	TGTGCCAGCAGCTTCCCGGGACAGCAGCAAGAGACCCAGTACTTC	CASSFPGQQQETQYF
TRBJ2-7	TRBD1	TRBV27	NA	TGTGCCAGCAGTAGGGGGCCCAAGTACGCCTACGAGCAGTACTTC	CASSRGPKYAYEQYF
TRBJ2-3	NA	TRBV7-2	once	TGTGCCAGCAGCTTCCCTGGCACAGATACGCAGTATTTT	CASSFPGTDTQYF
TRBJ1-2	NA	TRBV7-9	NA	TGTGCCAGCAACCAAGGGAAGACTATCTCCCCCGGAGATGGCTACACCTTC	CASNQGKTISPGDGYTF
TRBJ2-2	NA	TRBV29-1	NA	TGCAGCGTTGTCGGCAGGGCGAACACCGGGGAGCTGTTTTTT	CSVVGRANTGELFF
TRBJ2-7	TRBD1	TRBV5-1	NA	TGCGCCAGCAGCTTGGACAGGGGGCGGTACCAGCAGTACTTC	CASSLDRGRYQQYF
TRBJ2-2	NA	TRBV11-3	NA	TGTGCCAGCAGCCCCGGGGTTCTCTTCACCGGGGAGCTGTTTTTT	CASSPGVLFTGELFF
TRBJ1-1	NA	TRBV10-3	NA	TGTGCCATCACTTTGGGTGGGAGCACTGAAGCTTTCTTT	CAITLGGSTEAFF
TRBJ2-3	TRBD1	TRBV14	NA	TGTGCCAGCAGCCACCGGGACAGGGACACAGATACGCAGTATTTT	CASSHRDRDTDTQYF
TRBJ1-6	TRBD1	TRBV18	NA	TGTGCCAGCTCAGAAAAACAGGGGGGGGGTTCACCCCTCCACTTT	CASSEKQGGGSPLHF
TRBJ1-1	NA	TRBV6-1	NA	TGTGCCAGCAGTGCGGGACTCCTCGAAGCTTTCTTT	CASSAGLLEAFF
TRBJ2-3	TRBD1	TRBV12-5	NA	TGTGCTAGTGGCCAGAGGGGACAGGGTACAGATACGCAGTATTTT	CASGQRGQGTDTQYF
TRBJ2-3	TRBD2	TRBV5-1	NA	TGCGCCAGCAGTCCGAGACTAGCGATCACAGATACGCAGTATTTT	CASSPRLAITDTQYF
TRBJ2-1	TRBD1	TRBV7-6	once	TGTGCCAGCAGCTTAGGGCCCAGGGGGAGCTCCTACAATGAGCAGTTCTTC	CASSLGPRGSSYNEQFF
TRBJ2-3	NA	TRBV5-4	NA	TGTGCCAGCAGCTTGAATAGGGGGGATACGCAGTATTTT	CASSLNRGDTQYF
TRBJ1-3	NA	TRBV4-3	few	TGCGCCAGCAGCCAAGATTGGCAGGGCTCTGGAAACACCATATATTTT	CASSQDWQGSGNTIYF
TRBJ2-1	TRBD2	TRBV5-8	NA	TGTGCCAGCAGCTTGGGACTAGCGTCGAATGAGCAGTTCTTC	CASSLGLASNEQFF
TRBJ1-5	TRBD1	TRBV6-1	few	TGTGCCAGCAGTGAACCCGGGACAGGGTTTCAGCCCCAGCATTTT	CASSEPGTGFQPQHF
TRBJ1-1	TRBD1	TRBV9	NA	TGTGCCAGCAGCCCACAGACAGGGATAAGGAGCACTGAAGCTTTCTTT	CASSPQTGIRSTEAFF
TRBJ2-7	NA	TRBV13	NA	TGTGCCAGCAGCAATTCCGGGAGAGCTGAAGAGCAGTACTTC	CASSNSGRAEEQYF
TRBJ2-2	TRBD2	TRBV7-2	NA	TGTGCCAGCAGCTCGCTAGCGGGAATGAACACCGGGGAGCTGTTTTTT	CASSSLAGMNTGELFF
TRBJ2-7	TRBD2	TRBV5-4	NA	TGTGCCAGCAGCTTCGGCGGGGGGGACTACTACGAGCAGTACTTC	CASSFGGGDYYEQYF
TRBJ2-1	TRBD1	TRBV14	NA	TGTGCCAGCAGCCAATTGACAGGGGCGGGGAATGAGCAGTTCTTC	CASSQLTGAGNEQFF
TRBJ2-3	NA	TRBV7-9	NA	TGTTCCAGCACTCTCACGGCAGATACGCAGTATTTT	CSSTLTADTQYF
TRBJ1-5	NA	TRBV5-5	NA	TGTGCCAGCAGCGACGGGACTGATAATCAGCCCCAGCATTTT	CASSDGTDNQPQHF
TRBJ2-1	NA	TRBV29-1	NA	TGCAGCGTTGACAGTACCTACAATGAGCAGTTCTTC	CSVDSTYNEQFF
TRBJ2-7	TRBD2	TRBV7-2	NA	TGTGCCAGCAGCTCGGGACCAGCGGGGCGGTGGGAGCAGTACTTC	CASSSGPAGRWEQYF
TRBJ2-7	NA	TRBV2	NA	TGTGCCAGCAGTGAAACACCATTTGCGGAAAACTACGAGCAGTACTTC	CASSETPFAENYEQYF
TRBJ1-2	NA	TRBV10-3	NA	TGTGCCATCAGTGCCCCTGGGCTCCAAATTCCAGGTGGCTACACCTTC	CAISAPGLQIPGGYTF
TRBJ1-6	NA	TRBV21-1	NA	TGTGCCAGCAGCAATCGACAGATTAATTCACCCCTCCACTTT	CASSNRQINSPLHF
TRBJ2-5	TRBD2	TRBV7-9	once	TGTGCCAGCAGCTTAGTTTCGTCTAGCGGACAAGAGACCCAGTACTTC	CASSLVSSSGQETQYF
TRBJ2-7	TRBD1	TRBV18	NA	TGTGCCAGCTCACCTTCCAGGGGGAGCTCCTACGAGCAGTACTTC	CASSPSRGSSYEQYF
TRBJ2-5	TRBD1	TRBV6-5	once	TGTGCCAGCAGGCGGACAGGGCTGGAGACCCAGTACTTC	CASRRTGLETQYF
TRBJ2-3	TRBD2	TRBV9	NA	TGTGCCAGCAGCGGGGGACTAGCGGGAGTGGATACGCAGTATTTT	CASSGGLAGVDTQYF
TRBJ1-5	NA	TRBV2	NA	TGTGCTAGCAGAGGGACTTCCAATCAGCCCCAGCATTTT	CASRGTSNQPQHF
TRBJ1-2	TRBD1	TRBV7-2	NA	TGTGCCAGCAGCTTAGTGGGACAGGGGGCGGCGAACTATGGCTACACCTTC	CASSLVGQGAANYGYTF
TRBJ1-1	TRBD1	TRBV28	NA	TGTGCCAGCAGCTCACGGACAGGTGTTGGAGCTTTCTTT	CASSSRTGVGAFF
TRBJ1-1	NA	TRBV5-1	NA	TGCGCCAGCAGCTTTTACCCCTGGGTGGGGGCGGACACTGAAGCTTTCTTT	CASSFYPWVGADTEAFF
TRBJ2-5	NA	TRBV5-1	NA	TGCGCCAGCAGCTCAATCCCGGGAAACCAAGAGACCCAGTACTTC	CASSSIPGNQETQYF
TRBJ2-5	TRBD2	TRBV10-3	NA	TGTGCCATCTGCAGCGGGGGCTCCCAAGAGACCCAGTACTTC	CAICSGGSQETQYF
TRBJ1-2	TRBD1	TRBV7-6	NA	TGTGCCAGCAGCCCCAGGACAGGGGGGGATTTTAACTATGGCTACACCTTC	CASSPRTGGDFNYGYTF
TRBJ2-2	NA	TRBV6-5	NA	TGTGCCAGCAGTTCCCAGGGGGGAGAATACACCGGGGAGCTGTTTTTT	CASSSQGGEYTGELFF
TRBJ2-3	NA	TRBV5-6	NA	TGTGCCAGCAGCTTGGCTATGAGTGGCACAGATACGCAGTATTTT	CASSLAMSGTDTQYF